What follows are 25 T cell receptor beta chains derived from one specimen sequenced in a study of cytomegalovirus exposure and HLA in healthy donors. A multiplex PCR was run with 60 Vbeta primers and 13 Jbeta primers. Profiling relied on immunoSEQ multiplex PCR, and the TCRdb table lists in-frame clones only, not all of them. The table shows roughly 130,000 clones, with 70% to 85% occurring only once. The sequenced sample was PBMCs. The receptor source for this set is a boy aged 2 to 10 in good health and CMV-seronegative.

The rearrangement links TRBV5-1 to TRBJ2-3; 12 nucleotides match TRBD2. The CDR3 is made up of 18 amino acids. With 0 bases clipped from V and 3 bases from J, the junction kept 8 bases outside the gene matches. Germline V gives CDR1 SGHRS, CDR2 YFSETQ. The CDR3 coding sequence is TGCGCCAGCAGCTTGGGGGCTAGCGGGAGGGCCAGGACAGATACGCAGTATTTT. This encodes CASSLGASGRARTDTQYF.

The J gene is TRBJ1-2, the V gene TRBV5-4; 9 nucleotides line up with TRBD1. The CDR3 loop spans 16 amino acids. The V gene's germline CDR1 is SGHNT and CDR2 YYREEE (reference sequence). The trim removed 0 bases at V and 6 bases at J, leaving 9 bases unmatched. The CDR3 nucleotides read TGTGCCAGCAGCTTGGCACCGGGACAGGGAAGAGATGGCTACACCTTC. Translation: CASSLAPGQGRDGYTF.

This chain joins TRBV13 and TRBJ2-1; TRBD2 might be the D (6 bases). From germline, CDR1 is PRHDT and CDR2 FYEKMQ (reference sequence). V lost 5 bases and J 0 bases, leaving 17 bases between the germline ends. This CDR3 is built from 17 residues. The CDR3 sequence: CASSPAPRGSSYNEQFF. CDR3 nucleotide sequence: TGTGCCAGCAGCCCAGCGCCCCGGGGGAGCTCCTACAATGAGCAGTTCTTC.

The chain uses TRBV7-6 and TRBJ1-1, with D maybe TRBD1 (5 bases). The CDR3 is 19 residues long. The germline CDR1 and CDR2 sequences are SGHVS and FNYEAQ. With 2 bases removed from V and 1 base from J, the gap between germline ends came to 23 bases. CDR3 in DNA: TGTGCCAGCAGCTTAAACCCCCCGGCAGGACAAACCTCGAACACTGAAGCTTTCTTT. This sequence encodes CASSLNPPAGQTSNTEAFF. Full variable domain (rest looked up from reference TRBV7-6 and TRBJ1-1): GAGVSQSPRYKVTKRGQDVALRCDPISGHVSLYWYRQALGQGPEFLTYFNYEAQQDKSGLPNDRFSAERPEGSISTLTIQRTEQRDSAMYRCASSLNPPAGQTSNTEAFFGQGTRLTVV.

The J gene is TRBJ2-6, the V gene TRBV21-1; the D call of TRBD1 is as the table states it, not checked on the DNA. TRBV21-1 is termed a pseudogene. The CDR3 has 20 residues. The DNA for the CDR3 is TGTGCCAGCAGCGACCGGGACACAAGGCCACCCCGCTCTGGGGCCAACGTCCTGACTTTC. It specifies CASSDRDTRPPRSGANVLTF.

The chain combines TRBV19 with TRBJ1-5; 7 bases match TRBD1. The germline V gene encodes CDR1 LNHDA and CDR2 SQIVND (reference sequence). This CDR3 has 15 amino acids. V shed 5 bases and J 0 bases; nucleotides not matched to a gene: 4. For the CDR3, the DNA is TGTGCCAGTAGTGGGGACAGTTATAGCAATCAGCCCCAGCATTTT. Translated: CASSGDSYSNQPQHF.

The rearrangement joins TRBV10-3 to TRBJ1-1, with D unresolved. Trimming left V 6 bases short and J 7 bases short, with 9 bases between. CDR3 length: 11 amino acids. CDR1 and CDR2 (germline): ENHRY, SYGVKD. CDR3 nucleotide sequence: TGTGCCATCAGCGGGAACGGTGAAGCTTTCTTT. Residues: CAISGNGEAFF.

The chain uses TRBV7-2 and TRBJ1-2, with 8 bases lining up with TRBD1. Trimming at V came to 4 bases and at J to 2 bases, leaving 9 bases not matched to a gene. Looked up from germline, CDR1 is SGHTA and CDR2 is FQGNSA. The CDR3 is 16 residues long. The CDR3 nucleotides read TGTGCCAGCAGCTCGTCAGGGGGCTCTTCGAACTATGGCTACACCTTC. Translating gives CASSSSGGSSNYGYTF.

The CDR3 reads CASSQGRSSYEQYV. The CDR3 DNA reads as TGCGCCAGCAGCCAAGGACGGAGCTCCTACGAGCAGTACGTC. This chain connects TRBV4-1 to TRBJ2-7, with D uncertain. This CDR3 is built from 14 residues. CDR1 MGHRA and CDR2 YSYEKL come from the germline V gene. The V end was cut by 1 base, the J end by 0 bases, with 7 bases between.

The CDR3 is CASSYHLGPLWGYTF. DNA of the CDR3: TGTGCCAGCAGTTACCACCTGGGGCCACTATGGGGCTACACCTTC. This chain links TRBV6-5 with TRBJ1-2, with D possibly matching TRBD1 (5 bases). This CDR3 has 15 residues. Trimming shortened V by 2 bases and J by 8 bases, and 18 bases separated the two germline ends. Looked up from germline, CDR1 is MNHEY and CDR2 is SVGAGI.

This chain joins TRBV7-2 and TRBJ2-3; 12 nucleotides line up with TRBD2. This CDR3 has 16 residues. V lost 2 bases to trimming and J lost 2 bases; unmatched junction nucleotides: 2. Looked up from germline, CDR1 is SGHTA and CDR2 is FQGNSA. The DNA for the CDR3 is TGTGCCAGCAGCTTACTAGCGGGAGGGCTCACAGATACGCAGTATTTT. Protein product: CASSLLAGGLTDTQYF.

The CDR3 nucleotides are TGTGCCAGCAGCTCTCAAGGACAGAGCCTTAATGAAAAACTGTTTTTT. Translation: CASSSQGQSLNEKLFF. The chain couples TRBV5-4 to TRBJ1-4; possible D gene TRBD1, 6 bases. Germline loops: CDR1 SGHNT, CDR2 YYREEE (reference sequence). The CDR3 extends over 16 amino acids. Trimming shortened V by 3 bases and J by 4 bases, and 16 bases separated the two germline ends.

This chain links TRBV27 with TRBJ1-1; D unresolved. The CDR3 length is 14 residues. Trimming shortened V by 3 bases and J by 4 bases, and 12 bases separated the two germline ends. The germline V gene encodes CDR1 MNHEY and CDR2 SMNVEV (reference sequence). CDR3 sequence (DNA): TGTGCCAGCAGTTTGGAGGGTTGGGGCACTGAAGCTTTCTTT. As protein: CASSLEGWGTEAFF.

V gene TRBV7-8 combines with J gene TRBJ1-5; D call uncertain. Germline V gene sequence: CDR1 SGHVS, CDR2 FQNEAQ. V shed 8 bases and J shed 4 bases, with 9 bases lying between them. CDR3 length: 12 amino acids. The CDR3 loop reads CASRLRNQPQHF. In nucleotides, the CDR3 is TGTGCCAGCCGACTGCGGAATCAGCCCCAGCATTTT.

This chain joins TRBV6-4 and TRBJ1-1, with TRBD1 identical over 7 bases. Trimming took 4 bases from V and 0 from J; bases not matched to a gene: 11. CDR1 and CDR2 from the germline V gene are MRHNA and SNTAGT. The CDR3 loop spans 17 amino acids. CDR3 residues: CASSGVGRGVMNTEAFF. Written as DNA, the CDR3 is TGTGCCAGCAGTGGGGTGGGCAGGGGGGTAATGAACACTGAAGCTTTCTTT.

The rearrangement uses TRBV10-3 and TRBJ2-3; 11 bases are shared with TRBD2. Germline V gives CDR1 ENHRY, CDR2 SYGVKD. Germline trimming cut 6 bases from V and 3 bases from J; bases unmatched to any gene: 5. This CDR3 comprises 15 residues. The CDR3 here is CAISASGRTTDTQYF. CDR3 nucleotides: TGTGCCATCAGCGCTAGCGGGAGGACTACAGATACGCAGTATTTT.

The V call is TRBV13, the J call TRBJ2-3, with D possibly TRBD1 on 5 matching bases. The CDR3 loop spans 15 amino acids. V lost 10 bases to trimming and J lost 4 bases, with 21 bases between them. The germline V gene has CDR1 PRHDT and CDR2 FYEKMQ (reference sequence). The CDR3 spells CAIPSGQGDADTQYF. The CDR3 nucleotides read TGTGCCATCCCTTCCGGGCAGGGTGATGCAGATACGCAGTATTTT.

The sample holds one count of this clone. The chain links TRBV15 to TRBJ2-5; possible D gene TRBD2, 5 bases. The CDR3 length is 16 residues. V dropped 0 bases and J dropped 3 bases, with 14 bases sitting between them. The germline V gene has CDR1 LNHNV and CDR2 YYDKDF (reference sequence). The CDR3 DNA reads TGTGCCACCAGCAGAGAAGGTCAGAGGCGGGAAGAGACCCAGTACTTC. It translates to CATSREGQRREETQYF.

The chain employs TRBV5-1 and TRBJ1-3; D is unresolved. This CDR3 spans 16 amino acids. V was cut by 0 bases and J by 0 bases, with 10 bases left in between. The germline CDR1 and CDR2 sequences are SGHRS and YFSETQ. CDR3: CASSLDNPLSGNTIYF. The CDR3 DNA sequence: TGCGCCAGCAGCTTGGACAACCCGCTCTCTGGAAACACCATATATTTT.

V usage is TRBV6-1 and J usage is TRBJ1-4; no reliable D call. Per germline, CDR1 MNHNS and CDR2 SASEGT. The V gene lost 0 bases and the J gene lost 1 base, with 6 bases spanning the gap. This CDR3 has 15 residues. CDR3 loop: CASSEASGTNEKLFF. CDR3 bases: TGTGCCAGCAGTGAAGCTTCAGGAACTAATGAAAAACTGTTTTTT.

This clone has just one count. CDR3 sequence reads: CASNHRGGTEAFF. The CDR3 nucleotides read TGTGCCAGCAACCACAGGGGTGGAACTGAAGCTTTCTTT. J is TRBJ1-1 and V is TRBV6-5, with 7 bases matching TRBD1. This CDR3 comprises 13 residues. Losses at the gene ends were 7 bases for V and 5 bases for J; bases not matched to a gene: 7. The germline CDR1 and CDR2 sequences are MNHEY and SVGAGI.

The chain uses TRBV6-1 and TRBJ2-1; 7 positions match TRBD1. The junction had 8 bases not matched to a gene; V was cut back by 7 bases and J by 8 bases. The CDR3 has 13 amino acids. CDR1 MNHNS and CDR2 SASEGT come from the germline V gene. CDR3 region: CASTFSDRDEQFF. DNA of the CDR3: TGTGCCAGCACCTTCTCCGACAGGGATGAGCAGTTCTTC.

This chain links TRBV7-8 with TRBJ2-6, with 9 nucleotides matching TRBD1. The CDR3 runs 18 residues. The trim removed 4 bases at V and 0 bases at J, leaving 7 bases unmatched. Germline CDR1 SGHVS, CDR2 FQNEAQ. CDR3 protein: CASSSGTGPSSGANVLTF. DNA of the CDR3: TGTGCCAGCAGCTCAGGGACAGGGCCGAGCTCTGGGGCCAACGTCCTGACTTTC.

The chain uses TRBV7-6 and TRBJ2-3; D is unclear. The CDR3 runs 13 residues. Germline assignment: CDR1 SGHVS and CDR2 FNYEAQ. The V end was cut by 5 bases, the J end by 4 bases, with 10 bases between. This CDR3 is CASSHEEPDTQYF. DNA for the CDR3: TGTGCCAGCAGCCACGAGGAACCAGATACGCAGTATTTT.

CDR3 DNA sequence: TGTGCCAGCAGCTTAGATCTGGGGGGTAGCAATGGCTACACCTTC. This sequence encodes CASSLDLGGSNGYTF. The rearrangement uses TRBV11-2 and TRBJ1-2; D is perhaps TRBD1 (5 bases). V shed 0 bases and J shed 6 bases, with 14 bases lying between them. Germline values: CDR1 SGHAT, CDR2 FQNNGV. CDR3 length: 15 amino acids.